The 9 T cell receptor beta chains below all came from one sample that was sequenced in a study of blood T cells in healthy people across ages. Using a J-beta primer mix together with a sample-barcoded 5' primer, a second PCR was run for about 7 to 12 cycles. TCRdb reanalysed the 5' RACE reads using MiXCR and keeps one entry per CDR3 protein. The sample has hundreds of thousands of distinct CDR3 sequences; around 54% are singletons. The sample consisted of blood. The receptors come from a man in his 60s in good health.

The chain carries TRBV20-1 and TRBJ2-5; D is undetermined. With the DNA end fitting TRBJ2-7 better, the J assignment may be wrong. This CDR3 has 12 amino acids. Germline V CDR1 and CDR2: DFQATT, SNEGSKA (reference sequence). CDR3 amino acids: CSARERTYEQYF. In DNA form, the CDR3 reads TGCAGTGCTAGAGAACGGACCTACGAGCAGTACTTC.

This clonotype was observed a handful of times. The chain couples TRBV7-2 to TRBJ2-7; TRBD1 is a possible D gene (6 bases). The CDR3 is 14 amino acids. With 3 bases removed from V and 3 bases from J, the gap between germline ends came to 12 bases. The germline V gene has CDR1 SGHTA and CDR2 FQGNSA. The CDR3 DNA reads TGTGCCAGCAGCTTGGGGTTACAGGGCTACGAGCAGTACTTC. It yields the protein CASSLGLQGYEQYF.

The chain links TRBV7-2 to TRBJ2-5; D may match TRBD1 or TRBD2 (5 bases each). V dropped 0 bases and J dropped 2 bases, with 10 bases sitting between them. Germline CDR1 reads SGHTA; CDR2 reads FQGNSA. This CDR3 comprises 15 residues. CDR3 protein: CASSLAGTDQETQYF. As DNA, the CDR3 is TGTGCCAGCAGCTTAGCGGGGACGGATCAAGAGACCCAGTACTTC.

CDR3 DNA: TGCGCCAGCAGACCTACGGGCGGGCGGGACTACGAGCAGTACTTC. This encodes CASRPTGGRDYEQYF. This chain links TRBV4-1 with TRBJ2-7; a possible D gene is TRBD2 (6 bases). The germline gives CDR1 MGHRA, CDR2 YSYEKL. This CDR3 is 15 amino acids long. V was clipped by 6 bases and J by 3 bases, with 18 bases between them.

This rearrangement joins TRBV10-2 to TRBJ2-7; possibly TRBD2 for D (5 bases). Germline V lookup: CDR1 WSHSY, CDR2 SAAADI. The CDR3 sequence is 13 residues long. The CDR3 loop is CATKAYRDYEQYF. In nucleotides, the CDR3 is TGCGCAACGAAGGCTTATCGGGACTACGAGCAGTACTTC.

The V gene is TRBV4-3, the J gene TRBJ2-7; 7 nucleotides align to TRBD1. This CDR3 contains 15 residues. The germline V gene has CDR1 LGHNA and CDR2 YSLEER. The trim removed 3 bases at V and 0 bases at J, leaving 5 bases unmatched. CDR3 protein: CASSHAGDSSYEQYF. The CDR3 nucleotides read TGCGCCAGCAGCCACGCCGGGGACAGCTCCTACGAGCAGTACTTC.

V is TRBV10-3 and J is TRBJ2-3; tentative D call: TRBD2 (5 bases). Germline CDR1 and CDR2: ENHRY and SYGVKD. Trimming removed 7 bases from V and 0 bases from J, with 11 bases in between. This CDR3 contains 14 residues. CDR3 residues: CAITQRTSTDTQYF. CDR3 sequence (DNA): TGTGCCATCACTCAGCGGACTAGCACAGATACGCAGTATTTT.

At least ten counts were recorded for this clonotype. The rearrangement joins TRBV28 to TRBJ2-3; no reliable D call. Germline-derived CDR1 and CDR2 are MDHEN and SYDVKM. The CDR3 has 12 amino acids. The V gene lost 3 bases and the J gene lost 6 bases, with 7 bases spanning the gap. The CDR3 nucleotides read TGTGCCAGCAGTTTGGCCCTTGATACGCAGTATTTT. Translating gives CASSLALDTQYF.

This clonotype has ten or more counts. Being one base from a much bigger clone, this may be a read error. The CDR3 nucleotides are TGTGCCAGCAGCGCGCGGAGGACAGACTACGAGCAGTACTTC. It encodes CASSARRTDYEQYF. The chain is built from TRBV5-6 and TRBJ2-7; tentative D call: TRBD1 (6 bases). In germline, CDR1 is SGHDT, CDR2 YYEEEE. Trimming left V 4 bases short and J 3 bases short, with 14 bases between. This CDR3 has 14 amino acids.